A selection of T cell receptor beta chains follows, all from one sample in a study of cytomegalovirus exposure and HLA in healthy donors. The protocol was immunoSEQ multiplex PCR, while the TCRdb copy is restricted to in-frame clones and leaves out a portion. The table records hundreds of thousands of clones, 70% to 85% of them present only once. The sample consisted of PBMCs. Receptors originate from a woman aged 40-49 years in good health and CMV-seronegative. Both conserved end residues are trimmed from each CDR3.

TRBJ2-5 TRBV7-3 ASRRGAGETQY
TRBJ2-7 TRBV30 ACLVQGPYEQY
TRBJ1-5 TRBV5-1 ASSFLGGGDQPQH
TRBJ2-5 TRBV6-5 ASSRDRDGGETQY
TRBJ2-7 TRBV4-1 ASSPGVYLGQH
TRBJ2-7 TRBV5-6 ASKRRAEQY
TRBJ2-3 TRBV30 AWSGVAGGPPSSTDTQY
TRBJ1-2 TRBV9 ASNHPGQRVNGYT
TRBJ1-1 TRBV21-1 ASSSTLRGSPRNTEAF
TRBJ2-3 TRBV6-1 ASSEGVKDTQY
TRBJ2-7 TRBV18 ASSPDRSGAYEQY
TRBJ2-3 TRBV5-6 ASSSLRGASTDTQY
TRBJ1-5 TRBV6-5 ASSYLGGDQPQH
TRBJ1-3 TRBV30 ACTGFSGNTIY
TRBJ2-1 TRBV4-2 ASSQASGGDNEQF
TRBJ1-2 TRBV30 AWSGAAGAYGYT
TRBJ2-2 TRBV13 ASSYRGIPGELF
TRBJ2-1 TRBV19 ASRWGSGINEQF
TRBJ1-1 TRBV7-2 ASSQHRANTEAF
TRBJ2-1 TRBV5-1 ASSASKNEQF
TRBJ2-2 TRBV6-5 ASSYLQGEPGELF
TRBJ1-4 TRBV5-8 ASSPGQGSTNEKLF
TRBJ2-3 TRBV7-8 ASSLLQGVTDTQY
TRBJ1-1 TRBV9 ASSVESANRAAF
TRBJ2-2 TRBV19 ATPTENTGELF
TRBJ2-7 TRBV7-9 ASRAGQGAYEQY
TRBJ1-5 TRBV13 ASSSGQGSRQPQH
TRBJ2-2 TRBV11-3 ASSSDRGNTGELF
TRBJ2-3 TRBV18 ASSTGLAGATDTQY
TRBJ1-3 TRBV7-9 ASSYGDYTIY
TRBJ1-6 TRBV27 ASRLRVPGQYNSPLH
TRBJ1-2 TRBV30 AWSSRLGTPQGGYT
TRBJ2-2 TRBV5-4 ASSFVQGPGELF
TRBJ1-2 TRBV6-5 ASSRDRAGGYT
TRBJ1-5 TRBV19 ASSINRQPQH
TRBJ1-1 TRBV6-4 ASSSSRQSEAF